Described below is a single T cell receptor (beta chain) sequence and its context. Measured with immunoSEQ multiplex PCR; TCRdb has only the in-frame clones, and not every one. The sample consists of about 360,000 clones, around 88% of them appearing once. This entry comes from a study of blood T cell repertoires in COVID-19. The overall study: The analysed material was cDNA or gDNA that came from T cells, B-cell-depleted T cells, or PBMCs.

Germline V gives CDR1 SEHNR, CDR2 FQNEAQ (reference sequence). The V end was cut by 0 bases, the J end by 2 bases, with 7 bases between. This CDR3 has 14 amino acids. Sequencing was done on a sample of peripheral blood. The TCR sequence derives from a woman in her sixties with COVID-19, enrolled during active disease. This chain links TRBV7-9 with TRBJ1-1; no definite D call. CDR3 sequence reads: CASSLAYRNTEAFF. The DNA for the CDR3 is TGTGCCAGCAGCTTAGCTTATAGAAACACTGAAGCTTTCTTT. The entire variable domain, with the rest obtained from reference TRBV7-9 and TRBJ1-1, is as follows: DTGVSQNPRHKITKRGQNVTFRCDPISEHNRLYWYRQTLGQGPEFLTYFQNEAQLEKSRLLSDRFSAERPKGSFSTLEIQRTEQGDSAMYLCASSLAYRNTEAFFGQGTRLTVV.